This T cell receptor (beta chain) was obtained from a study of molecular identifiers for immune sequencing clone quantification. TCRdb re-called the PCR reads with MiXCR, one entry per CDR3 protein. The sample has about 640,000 distinct CDR3 sequences, about 20% seen once; the top ten hold roughly 0.85%. Based on a CD8+CD4-CCR7+CD45RA+ profile, naive CD8 T cells were sorted. The sequenced sample consisted of naive CD8+ T cells from blood, with Jurkat cell RNA spiked in. The subset here: FACS-sorted CD8+CD4-CCR7+CD45RA+ naive T cells. The sequence came from a human donor in good health. Some libraries in this study had Jurkat cell RNA spiked in.

In DNA form, the CDR3 reads TGTGCCAGCAGTTACTCGTGGGGGCAGCAGGGGCGACTTTCCTACGAGCAGTACTTC. Translation gives CASSYSWGQQGRLSYEQYF. This sequence joins TRBV6-2 or TRBV6-3 and TRBJ2-7; tentative D call: TRBD1 (6 bases). Looked up from germline, CDR1 is MNHEY and CDR2 is SVGEGT. This CDR3 has 19 amino acids. V was trimmed by 0 bases and J by 1 base, leaving 22 bases between them.